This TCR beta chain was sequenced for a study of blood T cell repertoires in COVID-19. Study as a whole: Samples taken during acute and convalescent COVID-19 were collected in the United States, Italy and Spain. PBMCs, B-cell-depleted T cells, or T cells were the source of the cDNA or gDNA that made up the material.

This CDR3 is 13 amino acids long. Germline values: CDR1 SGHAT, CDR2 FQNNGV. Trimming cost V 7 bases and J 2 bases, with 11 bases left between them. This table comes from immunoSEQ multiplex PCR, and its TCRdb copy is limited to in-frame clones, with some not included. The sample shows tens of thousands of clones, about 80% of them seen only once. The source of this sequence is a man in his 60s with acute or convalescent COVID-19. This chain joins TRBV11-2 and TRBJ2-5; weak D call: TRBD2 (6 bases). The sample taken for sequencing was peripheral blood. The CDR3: CASTRDLQETQYF. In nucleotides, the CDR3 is TGTGCCAGCACCAGGGACTTACAAGAGACCCAGTACTTC.